A selection of T cell receptor beta chains follows, all from one sample in a study of pediatric ulcerative colitis. This table comes from immunoSEQ multiplex PCR, and its TCRdb copy is limited to in-frame clones, with some not included. The sample lists 15,000 to 20,000 clones, around 74% occurring once. The sequencing sample was made of gut tissue. Receptors originate from a girl aged 10 to 17 with moderate ulcerative colitis. Each CDR3 is given with its conserved first and last residue. The D gene is left open where the match is weak. The size field is filled for only some rows; it gives once, few, many or a size class.

D gene	clone size	J gene	V gene	CDR3 protein	CDR3 DNA
TRBD1	NA	TRBJ1-4	TRBV5-1	CASSLQGVTNEKLFF	TGCGCCAGCAGCTTACAGGGGGTGACTAATGAAAAACTGTTTTTT
NA	NA	TRBJ2-3	TRBV29-1	CSVEDRLRTSTDTQYF	TGCAGCGTTGAAGACAGACTTCGTACTAGCACAGATACGCAGTATTTT
TRBD1	NA	TRBJ2-2	TRBV10-1	CASRRDRETGELFF	TGCGCCAGCCGAAGGGACAGGGAGACCGGGGAGCTGTTTTTT
NA	once	TRBJ2-5	TRBV4-1	CASSQVGREETQYF	TGCGCCAGCAGCCAAGTTGGAAGAGAGGAGACCCAGTACTTC
TRBD1	NA	TRBJ1-3	TRBV7-9	CASSSTGVPGNTIYF	TGTGCCAGCAGCTCAACAGGGGTCCCGGGAAACACCATATATTTT
NA	NA	TRBJ1-2	TRBV5-1	CASSSSLGSNYGYTF	TGCGCCAGCAGCTCGTCCCTTGGAAGTAACTATGGCTACACCTTC
NA	NA	TRBJ2-7	TRBV29-1	CSVGGQSPYEQYF	TGCAGCGTGGGTGGACAGTCCCCATACGAGCAGTACTTC
TRBD1	NA	TRBJ2-7	TRBV7-2	CASSLAYTGGRYEQYF	TGTGCCAGCAGCTTAGCGTACACAGGGGGCAGGTACGAGCAGTACTTC
NA	NA	TRBJ2-2	TRBV11-2	CASSLFRVAGELFF	TGTGCCAGCAGCTTGTTCCGGGTCGCCGGGGAGCTGTTTTTT
NA	few	TRBJ2-2	TRBV12-5	CASGQGGNTGELFF	TGTGCTAGTGGACAAGGCGGTAACACCGGGGAGCTGTTTTTT
NA	NA	TRBJ2-7	TRBV5-1	CASSFGQTEQYF	TGCGCCAGCAGCTTCGGACAAACTGAGCAGTACTTC
TRBD1	NA	TRBJ2-1	TRBV5-1	CASRVTGSNEQFF	TGCGCCAGCAGGGTGACAGGGTCTAATGAGCAGTTCTTC
NA	NA	TRBJ2-1	TRBV7-2	CASSLEGFSYNEQFF	TGTGCCAGCAGCTTAGAAGGGTTCTCCTACAATGAGCAGTTCTTC
NA	few	TRBJ2-7	TRBV10-1	CASSQDGVHEQYF	TGCGCCAGCAGTCAGGACGGGGTACACGAGCAGTACTTC
NA	NA	TRBJ2-7	TRBV25-1	CASSESLGRVDEQYF	TGTGCCAGCAGTGAATCGCTAGGCAGGGTCGACGAGCAGTACTTC
TRBD2	NA	TRBJ2-7	TRBV30	CAWTEGLAGDEQYF	TGTGCCTGGACCGAAGGACTAGCGGGAGACGAGCAGTACTTC
NA	NA	TRBJ2-7	TRBV18	CASSPNRDSYEQYF	TGTGCCAGCTCACCGAACAGAGACAGTTACGAGCAGTACTTC
NA	NA	TRBJ2-7	TRBV21-1	CASSKDRESYEQYF	TGTGCCAGCAGCAAAGACAGGGAAAGCTACGAGCAGTACTTC
TRBD1	NA	TRBJ1-1	TRBV10-3	CAIRGTRPGQPNTEAFF	TGTGCCATCAGAGGAACGCGACCGGGACAGCCGAACACTGAAGCTTTCTTT
NA	NA	TRBJ1-2	TRBV19	CASRDRYSSYGYTF	TGTGCCAGTAGAGACAGATATAGTTCCTATGGCTACACCTTC
NA	NA	TRBJ2-1	TRBV6-5	CASSPGGTGFFEQFF	TGTGCCAGCAGCCCCGGGGGGACAGGATTTTTTGAGCAGTTCTTC
TRBD1	NA	TRBJ2-1	TRBV10-3	CAIDNRGTYNEQFF	TGTGCCATCGATAACAGGGGGACCTACAATGAGCAGTTCTTC
NA	NA	TRBJ2-7	TRBV18	CASSPVSGTQIYEQYF	TGTGCCAGCTCACCAGTTAGCGGCACACAAATCTACGAGCAGTACTTC
NA	NA	TRBJ2-4	TRBV19	CASSGGRNRLAKNIQYF	TGTGCCAGTAGTGGTGGTCGGAACCGCCTAGCCAAAAACATTCAGTACTTC
TRBD1	few	TRBJ1-1	TRBV4-1	CASSPDRGHLEAFF	TGCGCCAGCAGCCCAGACAGGGGGCACCTTGAAGCTTTCTTT
NA	few	TRBJ1-5	TRBV5-1	CASSLTGQGQPQHF	TGCGCCAGCAGCTTGACAGGCCAGGGGCAGCCCCAGCATTTT
NA	medium-sized	TRBJ2-7	TRBV10-2	CASSESQPGVTGQYF	TGCGCCAGCAGTGAGTCGCAACCAGGGGTTACTGGGCAGTACTTC
TRBD1	NA	TRBJ2-3	TRBV9	CASSVLDRDVTDTQYF	TGTGCCAGCAGCGTCCTGGACAGGGATGTCACAGATACGCAGTATTTT
NA	few	TRBJ2-1	TRBV15	CATSVQGYEQFF	TGTGCCACCAGCGTACAGGGCTATGAGCAGTTCTTC
NA	once	TRBJ2-5	TRBV2	CASSEKWAGETQYF	TGTGCCAGCAGTGAAAAGTGGGCGGGGGAGACCCAGTACTTC
NA	NA	TRBJ1-5	TRBV30	CAWSVSANQPQHF	TGTGCCTGGAGTGTGTCAGCAAATCAGCCCCAGCATTTT
NA	NA	TRBJ2-2	TRBV11-3	CASSRQPSRMGTGELFF	TGTGCCAGCAGCCGACAGCCTAGCAGGATGGGGACCGGGGAGCTGTTTTTT
NA	few	TRBJ1-2	TRBV6-1	CASSPETGLYGYTF	TGTGCCAGCAGTCCCGAGACAGGACTTTATGGCTACACCTTC
NA	NA	TRBJ2-3	TRBV29-1	CSVVSGASTDTQYF	TGCAGCGTTGTTTCGGGGGCCAGCACAGATACGCAGTATTTT
NA	NA	TRBJ2-7	TRBV29-1	CSVRRRDYEQYF	TGCAGCGTTAGGCGGAGGGACTACGAGCAGTACTTC
NA	NA	TRBJ2-7	TRBV9	CASSVDPGPISYEQYF	TGTGCCAGCAGCGTAGATCCGGGACCCATCTCCTACGAGCAGTACTTC
TRBD2	NA	TRBJ2-3	TRBV29-1	CSVGAGGLGTQYF	TGCAGCGTTGGAGCGGGGGGCCTGGGGACGCAGTATTTT
NA	NA	TRBJ1-1	TRBV6-1	CASSSSVDTEAFF	TGTGCCAGCAGTTCCTCCGTGGACACTGAAGCTTTCTTT